These T cell receptor beta chains were read from a single sample in a study of cytomegalovirus exposure and HLA in healthy donors. Using immunoSEQ multiplex PCR, the repertoire was profiled, and TCRdb retains in-frame clones only, with some absent. The profile covers tens of thousands of clones, with around four fifths appearing a single time and just under 2.5% taken by the ten largest. Sequences were obtained from PBMCs. The source is a male donor in good health and CMV-seropositive. Each CDR3 is given with its conserved first and last residue. Each record gives: clone size, D gene, CDR3 length, V gene, J gene, CDR3 DNA, CDR3 protein. The D gene is left open where the match is weak. The size of a clone is reported for some rows only, either as once, few or many, or as a class for expanded clones.

abundance: .; d_gene: .; len: 14; v_gene: TRBV9; j_gene: TRBJ1-1; CDR3nt: TGTGCCAGCAGCCTACAGGGCCTGAACACTGAAGCTTTCTTT; CDR3aa: CASSLQGLNTEAFF
abundance: .; d_gene: TRBD2; len: 15; v_gene: TRBV7-2; j_gene: TRBJ2-7; CDR3nt: TGTGCCAGCAGCTCTAGCGGAACTTCATACTACGAGCAGTACTTC; CDR3aa: CASSSSGTSYYEQYF
abundance: .; d_gene: TRBD1; len: 14; v_gene: TRBV6-5; j_gene: TRBJ1-4; CDR3nt: TGTGCCAGCAGCGCCACAACACAGGGGTTCAGACTGTTTTTT; CDR3aa: CASSATTQGFRLFF
abundance: .; d_gene: .; len: 13; v_gene: TRBV30; j_gene: TRBJ1-1; CDR3nt: TGTGCCTGGAAGACAGTTTCGAACACTGAAGCTTTCTTT; CDR3aa: CAWKTVSNTEAFF
abundance: .; d_gene: TRBD2; len: 17; v_gene: TRBV10-1; j_gene: TRBJ2-3; CDR3nt: TGCGCCAGCAGCCCGGCGAGGCGCGGGAGGGCCCCAGATACGCAGTATTTT; CDR3aa: CASSPARRGRAPDTQYF
abundance: .; d_gene: TRBD1; len: 15; v_gene: TRBV7-9; j_gene: TRBJ2-7; CDR3nt: TGTGCCAGCAGCCCTAGACAGGGGATCGGGTACGAGCAGTACTTC; CDR3aa: CASSPRQGIGYEQYF
abundance: .; d_gene: .; len: 11; v_gene: TRBV20-1; j_gene: TRBJ1-1; CDR3nt: TGCAGTGCGCCGAGGGAGATTGAAGCTTTCTTT; CDR3aa: CSAPREIEAFF
abundance: .; d_gene: .; len: 11; v_gene: TRBV27; j_gene: TRBJ1-4; CDR3nt: TGTGCCAGCAGCCGAGGAGAAAAACTGTTTTTT; CDR3aa: CASSRGEKLFF
abundance: once; d_gene: TRBD2; len: 15; v_gene: TRBV5-1; j_gene: TRBJ2-7; CDR3nt: TGCGCCAGCAGCTTTGGGACTAGCGGCTCCTACGAGCAGTACTTC; CDR3aa: CASSFGTSGSYEQYF
abundance: once; d_gene: .; len: 13; v_gene: TRBV9; j_gene: TRBJ2-5; CDR3nt: TGTGCCAGCAGCGTAGATTGGGCCGAGACCCAGTACTTC; CDR3aa: CASSVDWAETQYF
abundance: .; d_gene: TRBD1; len: 14; v_gene: TRBV7-6; j_gene: TRBJ2-7; CDR3nt: TGTGCCAGCAGTCAACGGGACAGTCTCCACGAGCAGTACTTC; CDR3aa: CASSQRDSLHEQYF
abundance: .; d_gene: TRBD1; len: 18; v_gene: TRBV5-8; j_gene: TRBJ1-1; CDR3nt: TGTGCCAGCAGCTTCGCCGGGACAGGGTTACCGATGAACACTGAAGCTTTCTTT; CDR3aa: CASSFAGTGLPMNTEAFF
abundance: .; d_gene: .; len: 15; v_gene: TRBV28; j_gene: TRBJ2-7; CDR3nt: TGTGCCAGCAGCACTTTTGAAGGGGACTCCTACGAGCAGTACTTC; CDR3aa: CASSTFEGDSYEQYF
abundance: .; d_gene: .; len: 13; v_gene: TRBV7-3; j_gene: TRBJ2-7; CDR3nt: TGTGCCAGCAGCGCCCGACAGGATTACGAGCAGTACTTC; CDR3aa: CASSARQDYEQYF
abundance: few; d_gene: TRBD2; len: 15; v_gene: TRBV4-1; j_gene: TRBJ2-7; CDR3nt: TGCGCCAGCAGCCAAGGCTCTAGCGGGAGAGGTGAGCAGTACTTC; CDR3aa: CASSQGSSGRGEQYF